This TCR beta chain is drawn from a study of cytomegalovirus exposure and HLA in healthy donors. This clone occurred a few times. Donors had nominal health at sampling but likely had unrecorded immune exposures. The PCR employed 60 Vbeta primers together with 13 Jbeta primers. Libraries were prepared by immunoSEQ multiplex PCR; TCRdb keeps only in-frame clonotypes and omits some of them. The sample lists approximately 150,000 clones, about 70% occurring once. Trimming took off 6 bases at V and 10 bases at J, with 12 bases between the two ends. CDR1 is LNHDA and CDR2 is SQIVND in the germline V gene (reference sequence). The CDR3 is 11 residues long.

The chain uses TRBV19 and TRBJ1-1; D is unresolved. This sequence was found in a man aged 25-45 years in good health and CMV-seropositive. The material sequenced was PBMCs. The CDR3 sequence is CASRSPLAAFF. CDR3 in DNA: TGTGCCAGTAGGTCGCCCTTGGCAGCTTTCTTT.